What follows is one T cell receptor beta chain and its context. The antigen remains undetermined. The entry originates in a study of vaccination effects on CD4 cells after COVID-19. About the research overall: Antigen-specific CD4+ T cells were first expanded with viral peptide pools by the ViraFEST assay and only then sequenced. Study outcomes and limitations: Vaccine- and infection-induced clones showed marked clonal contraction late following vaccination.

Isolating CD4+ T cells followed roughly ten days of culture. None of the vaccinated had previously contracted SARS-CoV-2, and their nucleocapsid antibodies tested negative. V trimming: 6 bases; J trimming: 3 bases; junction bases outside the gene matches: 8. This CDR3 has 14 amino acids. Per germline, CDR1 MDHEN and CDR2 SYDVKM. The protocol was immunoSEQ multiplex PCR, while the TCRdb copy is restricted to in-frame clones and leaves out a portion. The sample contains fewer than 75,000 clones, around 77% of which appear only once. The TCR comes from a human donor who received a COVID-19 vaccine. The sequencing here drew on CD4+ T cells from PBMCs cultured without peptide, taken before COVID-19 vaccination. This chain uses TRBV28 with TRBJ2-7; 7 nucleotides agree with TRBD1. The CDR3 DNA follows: TGTGCCAGCAGAAGACGGACAGGCTTCTACGAGCAGTACGTC. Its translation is CASRRRTGFYEQYV.